The clone carrying this T cell receptor (beta chain) was observed a single time. This sample stems from a study of blood T cell repertoires in COVID-19. The assay was immunoSEQ multiplex PCR, and TCRdb's table has in-frame clones only and misses some. The sample consists of 30,000 to 40,000 clones, around 90% of them appearing once. Trimming took off 7 bases at V and 0 bases at J, with 16 bases between the two ends. This CDR3 region has 15 residues. Germline CDR1 and CDR2: MDHEN and SYDVKM. This chain uses TRBV28 with TRBJ2-7, with TRBD2 as a possible D gene (6 bases). The sequenced sample consisted of peripheral blood. The clonotype comes from a man between 50 and 59 years old with active or convalescent COVID-19. CDR3 nucleotides: TGTGCCAGCATGGGGGGAGGCCAGAGCTCCTACGAGCAGTACTTC. It specifies CASMGGGQSSYEQYF.